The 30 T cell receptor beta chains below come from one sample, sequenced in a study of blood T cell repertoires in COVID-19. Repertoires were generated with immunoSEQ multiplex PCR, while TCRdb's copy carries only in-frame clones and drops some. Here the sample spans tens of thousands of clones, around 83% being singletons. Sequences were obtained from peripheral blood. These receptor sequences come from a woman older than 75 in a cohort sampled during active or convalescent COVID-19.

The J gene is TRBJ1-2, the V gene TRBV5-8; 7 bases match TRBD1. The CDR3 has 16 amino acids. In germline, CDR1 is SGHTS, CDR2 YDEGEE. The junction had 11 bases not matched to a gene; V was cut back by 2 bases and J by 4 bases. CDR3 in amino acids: CASSFPGTDRSYGYTF. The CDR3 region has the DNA TGTGCCAGCAGCTTCCCAGGGACAGATCGATCCTATGGCTACACCTTC.

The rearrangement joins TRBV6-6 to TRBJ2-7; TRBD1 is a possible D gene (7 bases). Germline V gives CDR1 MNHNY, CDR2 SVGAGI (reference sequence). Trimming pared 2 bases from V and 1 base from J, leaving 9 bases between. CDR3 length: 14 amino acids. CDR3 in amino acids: CASSYPGGSYEQYF. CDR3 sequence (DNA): TGTGCCAGCAGTTACCCAGGGGGGTCCTACGAGCAGTACTTC.

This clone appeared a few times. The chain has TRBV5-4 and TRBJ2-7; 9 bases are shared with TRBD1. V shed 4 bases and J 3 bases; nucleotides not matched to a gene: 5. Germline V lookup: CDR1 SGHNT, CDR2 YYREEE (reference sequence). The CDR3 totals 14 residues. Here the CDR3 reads CASSPRTGDYEQYF. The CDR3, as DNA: TGTGCCAGCAGCCCAAGGACAGGGGACTACGAGCAGTACTTC.

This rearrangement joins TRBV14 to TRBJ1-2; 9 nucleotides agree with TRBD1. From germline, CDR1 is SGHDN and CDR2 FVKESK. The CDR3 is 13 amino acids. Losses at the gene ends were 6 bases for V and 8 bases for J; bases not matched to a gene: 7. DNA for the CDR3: TGTGCCAGCAGGGGACAGGGTGCGTCGGGCTACACCTTC. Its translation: CASRGQGASGYTF.

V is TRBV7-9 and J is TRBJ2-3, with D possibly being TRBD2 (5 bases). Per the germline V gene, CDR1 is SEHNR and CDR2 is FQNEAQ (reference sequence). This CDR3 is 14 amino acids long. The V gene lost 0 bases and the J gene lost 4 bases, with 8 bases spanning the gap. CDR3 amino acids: CASSLAGAPDTQYF. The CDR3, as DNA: TGTGCCAGCAGCTTAGCGGGAGCTCCAGATACGCAGTATTTT.

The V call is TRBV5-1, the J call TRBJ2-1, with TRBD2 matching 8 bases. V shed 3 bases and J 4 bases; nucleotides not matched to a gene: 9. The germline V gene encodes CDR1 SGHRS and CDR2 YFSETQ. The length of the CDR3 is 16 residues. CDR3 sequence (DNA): TGCGCCAGCAGCTCGGAAGGGACTAGTTTTTACAATGAGCAGTTCTTC. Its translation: CASSSEGTSFYNEQFF.

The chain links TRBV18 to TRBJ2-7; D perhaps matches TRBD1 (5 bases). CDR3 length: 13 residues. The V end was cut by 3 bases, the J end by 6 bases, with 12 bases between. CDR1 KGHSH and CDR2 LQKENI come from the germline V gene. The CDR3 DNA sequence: TGTGCCAGCTCACCCCTCAGGGATACCGAGCAGTACGTC. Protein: CASSPLRDTEQYV.

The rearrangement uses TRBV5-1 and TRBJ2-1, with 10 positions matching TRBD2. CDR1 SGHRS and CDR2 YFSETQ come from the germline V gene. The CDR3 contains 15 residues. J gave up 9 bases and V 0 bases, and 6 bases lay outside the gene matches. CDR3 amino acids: CASSLELAGTGEQFF. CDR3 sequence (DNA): TGCGCCAGCAGCTTGGAACTAGCGGGAACGGGTGAGCAGTTCTTC.

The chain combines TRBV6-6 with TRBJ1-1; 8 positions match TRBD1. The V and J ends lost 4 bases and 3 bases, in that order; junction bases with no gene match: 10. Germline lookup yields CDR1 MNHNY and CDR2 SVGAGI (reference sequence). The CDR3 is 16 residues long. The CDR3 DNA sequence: TGTGCCAGCAGTTCCTTAGGACAGGGCTCGGACACTGAAGCTTTCTTT. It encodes CASSSLGQGSDTEAFF.

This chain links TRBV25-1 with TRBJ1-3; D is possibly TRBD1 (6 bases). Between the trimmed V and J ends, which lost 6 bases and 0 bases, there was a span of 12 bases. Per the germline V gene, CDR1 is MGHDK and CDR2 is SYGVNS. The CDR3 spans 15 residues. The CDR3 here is CASSDTGNSGNTIYF. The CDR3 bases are TGTGCCAGCAGCGACACAGGGAACTCTGGAAACACCATATATTTT.

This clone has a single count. In nucleotides, the CDR3 is TGTGCCAGCAGCCACTGGACAGGGGCCGGGGAGCTGTTTTTT. Protein sequence: CASSHWTGAGELFF. This sequence joins TRBV3-1 (or the pseudogene TRBV3-2) and TRBJ2-2; the match to TRBD1 covers 9 bases. Germline values: CDR1 LGHDT, CDR2 YNNKEL (reference sequence). The V gene end was trimmed by 3 bases and the J gene end by 6 bases; junction bases not matched to a gene: 2. This CDR3 has 14 amino acids.

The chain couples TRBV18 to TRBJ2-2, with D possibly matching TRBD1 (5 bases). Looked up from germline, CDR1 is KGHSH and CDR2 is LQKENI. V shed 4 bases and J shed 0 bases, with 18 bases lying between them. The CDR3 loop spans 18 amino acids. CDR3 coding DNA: TGTGCCAGCTCACTAGGCACAGGTTATCTCACGAACACCGGGGAGCTGTTTTTT. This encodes CASSLGTGYLTNTGELFF. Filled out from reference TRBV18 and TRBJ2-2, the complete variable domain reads NAGVMQNPRHLVRRRGQEARLRCSPMKGHSHVYWYRQLPEEGLKFMVYLQKENIIDESGMPKERFSAEFPKEGPSILRIQQVVRGDSAAYFCASSLGTGYLTNTGELFFGEGSRLTVL.

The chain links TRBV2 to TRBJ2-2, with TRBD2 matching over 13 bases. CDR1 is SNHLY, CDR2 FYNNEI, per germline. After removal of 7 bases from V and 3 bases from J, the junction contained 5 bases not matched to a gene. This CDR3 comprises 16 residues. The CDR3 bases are TGTGCCAGCACCGGACTAGCGGGAGCGGACACCGGGGAGCTGTTTTTT. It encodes CASTGLAGADTGELFF.

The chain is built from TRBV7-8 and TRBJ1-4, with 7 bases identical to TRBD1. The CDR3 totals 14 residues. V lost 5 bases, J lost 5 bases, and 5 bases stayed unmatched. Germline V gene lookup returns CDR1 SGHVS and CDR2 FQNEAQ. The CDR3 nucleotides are TGTGCCAGCAGCGTCGCGGGACAGAATGAAAAACTGTTTTTT. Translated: CASSVAGQNEKLFF.

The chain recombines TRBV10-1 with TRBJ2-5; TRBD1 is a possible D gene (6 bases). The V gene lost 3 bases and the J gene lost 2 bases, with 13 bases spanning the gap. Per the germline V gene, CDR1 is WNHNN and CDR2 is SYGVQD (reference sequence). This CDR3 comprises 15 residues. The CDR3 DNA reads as TGCGCCAGCAGTGATGCAGGGGCCGGTCAAGAGACCCAGTACTTC. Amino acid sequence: CASSDAGAGQETQYF.

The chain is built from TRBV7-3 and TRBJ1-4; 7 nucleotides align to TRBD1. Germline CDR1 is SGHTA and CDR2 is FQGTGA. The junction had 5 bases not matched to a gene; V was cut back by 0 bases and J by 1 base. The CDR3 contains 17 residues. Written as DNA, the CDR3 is TGTGCCAGCAGCTTAACCGGGCGACAGGGAACTAATGAAAAACTGTTTTTT. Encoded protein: CASSLTGRQGTNEKLFF.

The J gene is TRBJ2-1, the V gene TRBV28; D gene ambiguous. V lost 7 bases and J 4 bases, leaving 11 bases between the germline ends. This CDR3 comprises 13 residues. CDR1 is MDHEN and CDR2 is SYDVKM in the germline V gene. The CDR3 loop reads CASTRDGYNEQFF. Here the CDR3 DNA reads TGTGCCAGCACTCGAGACGGGTACAATGAGCAGTTCTTC.

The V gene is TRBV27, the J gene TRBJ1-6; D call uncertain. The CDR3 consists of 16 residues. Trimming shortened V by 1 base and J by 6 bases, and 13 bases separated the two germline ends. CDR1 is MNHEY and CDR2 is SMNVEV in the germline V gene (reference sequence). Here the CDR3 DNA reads TGTGCCAGCAGTTTATTTTGGGCAGACCCTAATTCACCCCTCCACTTT. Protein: CASSLFWADPNSPLHF.

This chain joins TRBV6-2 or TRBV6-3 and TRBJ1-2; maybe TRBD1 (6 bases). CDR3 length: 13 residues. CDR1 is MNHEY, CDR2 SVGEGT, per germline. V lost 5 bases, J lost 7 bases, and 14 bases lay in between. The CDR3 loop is CASSAPGVGGYTF. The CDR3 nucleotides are TGTGCCAGCAGTGCTCCAGGGGTTGGTGGCTACACCTTC.

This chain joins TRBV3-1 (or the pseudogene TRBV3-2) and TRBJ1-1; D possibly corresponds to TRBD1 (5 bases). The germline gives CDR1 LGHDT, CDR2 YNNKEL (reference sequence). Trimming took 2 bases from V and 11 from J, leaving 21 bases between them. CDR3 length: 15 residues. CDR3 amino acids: CASSQSQGRNSGAFF. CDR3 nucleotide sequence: TGTGCCAGCAGCCAATCACAAGGAAGAAATTCAGGGGCTTTCTTT.

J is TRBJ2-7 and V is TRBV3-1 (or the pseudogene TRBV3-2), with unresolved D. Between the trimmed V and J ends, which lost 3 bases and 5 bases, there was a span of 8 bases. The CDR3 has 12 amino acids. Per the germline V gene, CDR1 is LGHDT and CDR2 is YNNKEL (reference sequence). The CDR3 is CASSHQFNEQYF. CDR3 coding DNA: TGTGCCAGCAGCCACCAGTTTAACGAGCAGTACTTC.

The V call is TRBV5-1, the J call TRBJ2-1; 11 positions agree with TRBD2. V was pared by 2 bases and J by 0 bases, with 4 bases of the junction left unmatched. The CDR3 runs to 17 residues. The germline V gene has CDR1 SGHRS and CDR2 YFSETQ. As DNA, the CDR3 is TGCGCCAGCAGCTTCGGACTAGCGGGCTCCTCCTACAATGAGCAGTTCTTC. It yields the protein CASSFGLAGSSYNEQFF.

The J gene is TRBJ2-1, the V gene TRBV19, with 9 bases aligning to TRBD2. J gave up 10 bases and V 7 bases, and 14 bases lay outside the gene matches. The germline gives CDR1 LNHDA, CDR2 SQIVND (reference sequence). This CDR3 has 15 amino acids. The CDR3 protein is CASKVDSAGGAEQFF. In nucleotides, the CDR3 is TGTGCCAGTAAGGTAGATAGTGCGGGAGGGGCCGAGCAGTTCTTC.

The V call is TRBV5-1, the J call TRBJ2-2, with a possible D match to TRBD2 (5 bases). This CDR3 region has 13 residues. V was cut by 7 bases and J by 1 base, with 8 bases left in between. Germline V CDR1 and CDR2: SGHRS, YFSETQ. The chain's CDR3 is CASLGLNTGELFF. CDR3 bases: TGCGCCAGCCTTGGACTGAACACCGGGGAGCTGTTTTTT.

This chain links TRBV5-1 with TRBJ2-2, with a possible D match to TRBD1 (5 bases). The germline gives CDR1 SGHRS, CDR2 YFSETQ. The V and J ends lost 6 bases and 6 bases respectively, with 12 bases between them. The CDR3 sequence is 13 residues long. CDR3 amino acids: CASTPQGSGELFF. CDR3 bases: TGCGCCAGCACCCCCCAGGGATCCGGGGAGCTGTTTTTT.

DNA for the CDR3: TGTGCCAGCAGCTTAGGAGGTAAAGACAATGAGCAGTTCTTC. Translation: CASSLGGKDNEQFF. The chain employs TRBV11-3 and TRBJ2-1; D remains ambiguous. Germline V lookup: CDR1 SGHNT, CDR2 YENEEA. With 1 base removed from V and 5 bases from J, the gap between germline ends came to 9 bases. This CDR3 comprises 14 residues.

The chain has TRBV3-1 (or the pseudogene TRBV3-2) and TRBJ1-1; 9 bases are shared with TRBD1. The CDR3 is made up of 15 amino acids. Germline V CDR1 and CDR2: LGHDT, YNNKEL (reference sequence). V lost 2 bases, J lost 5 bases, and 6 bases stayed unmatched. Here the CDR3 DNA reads TGTGCCAGCAGCCAACAAGGGACAGGGTGGACTGAAGCTTTCTTT. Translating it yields CASSQQGTGWTEAFF.

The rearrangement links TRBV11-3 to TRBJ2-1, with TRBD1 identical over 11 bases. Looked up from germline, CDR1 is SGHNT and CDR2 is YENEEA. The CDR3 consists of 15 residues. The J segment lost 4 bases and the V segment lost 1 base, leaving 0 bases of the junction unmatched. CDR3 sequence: CASSLGDRGYNEQFF. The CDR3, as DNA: TGTGCCAGCAGCTTAGGGGACAGGGGGTACAATGAGCAGTTCTTC.

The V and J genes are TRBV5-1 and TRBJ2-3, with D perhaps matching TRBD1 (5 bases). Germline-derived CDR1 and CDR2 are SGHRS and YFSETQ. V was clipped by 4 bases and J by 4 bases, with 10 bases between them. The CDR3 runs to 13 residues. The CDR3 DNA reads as TGCGCCAGCAGCCCGCAGGGTCCAGATACGCAGTATTTT. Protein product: CASSPQGPDTQYF.

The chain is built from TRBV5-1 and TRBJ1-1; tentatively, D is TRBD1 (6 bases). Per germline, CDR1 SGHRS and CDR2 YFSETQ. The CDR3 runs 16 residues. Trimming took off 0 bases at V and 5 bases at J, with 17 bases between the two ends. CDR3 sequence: CASSLGLGAQGTEAFF. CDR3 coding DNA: TGCGCCAGCAGCTTGGGATTGGGGGCGCAGGGTACTGAAGCTTTCTTT.